These 4 T cell receptor beta chains were all obtained from the same sample, sequenced in a study of vaccination and CD4 T cells after COVID-19. Treatment reported: roughly 11-day PBMC culture with coronavirus spike peptide pools or control peptides (ViraFEST assay). Collection of the unexposed donor's CD4+ T cells took place before the COVID-19 pandemic (2011-2018). These receptors have no known antigen. Oncomine TCR Beta short-read sequencing was applied to DNA from cultured CD4+ T cells. Using its own MiXCR run on the PCR reads, TCRdb lists one record per CDR3 protein. This table holds thousands of distinct CDR3 sequences, roughly 43% found once. Sequenced sample: CD4+ T cells from blood, cultured in vitro. The receptors come from a human donor in good health.

The chain has TRBV14 and TRBJ1-2; no definite D call. CDR1 is SGHDN, CDR2 FVKESK, per germline. Trimming took off 0 bases at V and 8 bases at J, with 13 bases between the two ends. The CDR3 covers 14 residues. The CDR3: CASSQDELRGGYTF. Written as DNA, the CDR3 is TGTGCCAGCAGCCAAGATGAGCTCCGAGGAGGCTACACCTTC.

This clonotype was observed a handful of times. The J gene is TRBJ2-1, the V gene TRBV5-4; TRBD2 aligns across 7 bases. The CDR3 has 16 amino acids. Trimming removed 4 bases from V and 6 bases from J; junction bases left unmatched: 13. CDR1 SGHNT and CDR2 YYREEE come from the germline V gene (reference sequence). The CDR3 DNA follows: TGTGCCAGCAGCCCCGACAGCGGGGTAATGGGCAATGAGCAGTTCTTC. Translation: CASSPDSGVMGNEQFF.

This clonotype was seen a handful of times. The rearrangement links TRBV6-1 to TRBJ2-7, with D maybe TRBD1 (5 bases). Trimming pared 10 bases from V and 0 bases from J, leaving 13 bases between. The CDR3 is made up of 13 amino acids. CDR1 and CDR2 from the germline V gene are MNHNS and SASEGT. In nucleotides, the CDR3 is TGTGCCACCGGAACAGGAGTCTCCTACGAGCAGTACTTC. It codes for CATGTGVSYEQYF.

This clonotype has a handful of counts. This chain joins TRBV19 and TRBJ2-3; 10 nucleotides agree with TRBD2. Germline V gene sequence: CDR1 LNHDA, CDR2 SQIVND (reference sequence). CDR3 length: 14 amino acids. The V segment lost 7 bases and the J segment 1 base; nucleotides outside the gene matches: 2. CDR3 nucleotides: TGTGCCAGTAAGCGGGGGGGACGCACAGATACGCAGTATTTT. This encodes CASKRGGRTDTQYF.